This is a list of T cell receptor beta chains from one sample in a study of blood T cell repertoires in COVID-19. TCRdb's table, derived via immunoSEQ multiplex PCR, lists solely in-frame clones and lacks some. The table shows 300,000 to 400,000 clones, with 85% occurring only once. Sequencing input: PBMCs or T cells enriched from blood (not recorded which). These receptors were obtained from a woman aged 25-40 years who had been exposed to COVID-19. CDR3s include the opening cysteine and the closing phenylalanine or tryptophan. D genes are given only for firm matches. Rows give clone size only sometimes, using once, few, many, or a class for an expanded clone.

V	D	size	J	CDR3	DNA
TRBV5-1	.	few	TRBJ1-1	CASSVAARTANTEAFF	TGCGCCAGCAGCGTCGCGGCAAGGACAGCGAACACTGAAGCTTTCTTT
TRBV7-2	.	.	TRBJ2-1	CASSLRPQGLTGLDEQFF	TGTGCCAGCAGCTTAAGGCCTCAGGGACTGACGGGGTTGGATGAGCAGTTCTTC
TRBV29-1	.	.	TRBJ2-7	CSVLTGQSSYEQYF	TGCAGCGTTCTGACAGGTCAGAGCTCCTACGAGCAGTACTTC
TRBV15	.	few	TRBJ1-2	CATSRDRVYGYTF	TGTGCCACCAGCAGAGATCGCGTCTATGGCTACACCTTC
TRBV29-1	.	.	TRBJ2-1	CSAATQGTNEQFF	TGCAGCGCCGCCACACAGGGAACGAATGAGCAGTTCTTC
TRBV7-3	.	once	TRBJ2-2	CASSLRGVNTGELFF	TGTGCCAGCAGCCTCAGGGGGGTAAATACCGGGGAGCTGTTTTTT
TRBV28	TRBD1	few	TRBJ2-3	CASSLFDGQGGTDTQYF	TGTGCCAGCAGTTTATTTGACGGGCAGGGGGGCACAGATACGCAGTATTTT
TRBV5-1	.	.	TRBJ1-1	CASEGDEGTEAFF	TGCGCCAGCGAGGGGGATGAAGGCACTGAAGCTTTCTTT
TRBV10-3	.	.	TRBJ1-2	CAISESTGSYGYTF	TGTGCCATCAGTGAGTCGACGGGTAGCTATGGCTACACCTTC
TRBV27	.	.	TRBJ2-1	CASSSLPAAGINEQFF	TGTGCCAGCAGTTCGCTTCCCGCGGCAGGGATAAATGAGCAGTTCTTC
TRBV27	.	.	TRBJ2-1	CASSQGGEQFF	TGTGCCAGCAGCCAGGGCGGTGAGCAGTTCTTC
TRBV9	.	.	TRBJ1-3	CASSVEPISSSGNTIYF	TGTGCCAGCAGCGTAGAACCCATATCGAGCTCTGGAAACACCATATATTTT
TRBV11-2	TRBD2	.	TRBJ2-3	CASASGGAHTQYF	TGTGCCAGTGCGAGCGGGGGGGCACATACGCAGTATTTT
TRBV28	.	few	TRBJ1-3	CASSLQLTNTIYF	TGTGCCAGCAGTTTACAGTTAACAAACACCATATATTTT
TRBV20-1	.	.	TRBJ1-2	CSASPGTIYGYTF	TGCAGTGCTAGTCCCGGGACTATCTATGGCTACACCTTC
TRBV21-1	.	.	TRBJ2-7	CASSKERTGGSPYEQYF	TGTGCCAGCAGCAAAGAAAGGACAGGGGGCTCTCCCTACGAGCAGTACTTC
TRBV4-1	.	.	TRBJ1-1	CASSQGGVREAFF	TGCGCCAGCAGCCAAGGGGGGGTCCGGGAAGCTTTCTTT
TRBV11-2	.	.	TRBJ2-7	CASSFSSPYEQYF	TGTGCCAGCAGCTTCTCCAGTCCCTACGAGCAGTACTTC
TRBV28	.	.	TRBJ1-5	CASSLFNLGPNQPQHF	TGTGCCAGCAGTTTATTTAATTTGGGGCCCAATCAGCCCCAGCATTTT
TRBV19	.	.	TRBJ1-5	CASSMFKGYSNQPQHF	TGTGCCAGTAGTATGTTCAAGGGGTATAGCAATCAGCCCCAGCATTTT
TRBV24-1	TRBD2	.	TRBJ2-3	CATSDLGLASDTQYF	TGTGCCACCAGTGATCTGGGACTAGCGTCAGATACGCAGTATTTT
TRBV9	.	.	TRBJ1-1	CASSTGRSHTEAFF	TGTGCCAGCAGTACAGGACGGTCTCACACTGAAGCTTTCTTT
TRBV18	TRBD2	.	TRBJ2-7	CASSPSSGSIYEQYF	TGTGCCAGCTCACCGTCTAGCGGGAGTATCTACGAGCAGTACTTC
TRBV28	TRBD1	.	TRBJ1-2	CAARDRGRYGYTF	TGTGCCGCCCGGGACAGGGGACGCTATGGCTACACCTTC